This T cell receptor (beta chain) came from a study of T cell responses to AZD1222 COVID-19 vaccine. Using immunoSEQ multiplex PCR, the repertoire was profiled, and TCRdb retains in-frame clones only, with some absent. The repertoire holds 170,000 or so clones, with approximately 90% as singletons. This clonotype was obtained from an adult in good health. Here the sequenced sample was peripheral blood, taken on day 0 of AZD1222 vaccination.

The CDR3 here is CASSERGQYNSPLHF. CDR3 DNA sequence: TGTGCCAGCAGTGAAAGAGGGCAATATAATTCACCCCTCCACTTT. This chain links TRBV6-1 with TRBJ1-6; D remains ambiguous. CDR1 MNHNS and CDR2 SASEGT come from the germline V gene. V was trimmed by 2 bases and J by 4 bases, leaving 9 bases between them. This CDR3 spans 15 amino acids.